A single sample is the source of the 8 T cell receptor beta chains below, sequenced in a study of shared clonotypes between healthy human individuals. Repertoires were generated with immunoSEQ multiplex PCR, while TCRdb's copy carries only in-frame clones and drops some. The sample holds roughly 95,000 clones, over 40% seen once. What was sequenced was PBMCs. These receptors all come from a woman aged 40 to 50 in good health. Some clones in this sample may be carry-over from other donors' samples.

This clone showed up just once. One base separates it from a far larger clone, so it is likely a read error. The CDR3 DNA reads TGTGCCTGGAGTAAAGAAGGGAATCAGCCCCAGCATTTT. Amino acids: CAWSKEGNQPQHF. The J gene is TRBJ1-5, the V gene TRBV30; D ambiguous. Germline V gives CDR1 GTSNPN, CDR2 SVGIG (reference sequence). The CDR3 is made up of 13 amino acids. Trimming stripped 2 bases from V and 4 bases from J, with 9 bases between.

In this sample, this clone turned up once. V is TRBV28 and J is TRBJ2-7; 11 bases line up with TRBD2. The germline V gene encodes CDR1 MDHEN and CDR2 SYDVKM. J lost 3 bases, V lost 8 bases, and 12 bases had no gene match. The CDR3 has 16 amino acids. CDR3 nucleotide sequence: TGTGCCAGCGGACACGCGGGACTAGCGGTAAACTACGAGCAGTACTTC. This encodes CASGHAGLAVNYEQYF.

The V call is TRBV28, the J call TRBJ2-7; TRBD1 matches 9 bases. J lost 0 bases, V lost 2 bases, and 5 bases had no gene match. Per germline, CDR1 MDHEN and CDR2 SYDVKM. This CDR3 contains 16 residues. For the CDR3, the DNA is TGTGCCAGCAGTTTACGGACAGGGGCTTCCTCCTACGAGCAGTACTTC. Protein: CASSLRTGASSYEQYF.

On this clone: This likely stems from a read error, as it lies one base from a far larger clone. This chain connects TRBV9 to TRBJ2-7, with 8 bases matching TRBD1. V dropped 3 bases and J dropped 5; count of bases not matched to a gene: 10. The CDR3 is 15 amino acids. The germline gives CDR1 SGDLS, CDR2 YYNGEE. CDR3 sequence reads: CASSETAGGFNEQYF. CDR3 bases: TGTGCCAGCAGCGAAACGGCAGGGGGCTTCAACGAGCAGTACTTC.

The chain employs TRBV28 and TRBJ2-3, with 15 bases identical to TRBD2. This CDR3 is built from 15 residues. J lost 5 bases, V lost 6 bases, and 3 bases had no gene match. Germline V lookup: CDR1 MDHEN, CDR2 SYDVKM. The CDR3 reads CASRRTSGRGDTQYF. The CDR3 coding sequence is TGTGCCAGCAGACGGACTAGCGGGAGGGGAGATACGCAGTATTTT.

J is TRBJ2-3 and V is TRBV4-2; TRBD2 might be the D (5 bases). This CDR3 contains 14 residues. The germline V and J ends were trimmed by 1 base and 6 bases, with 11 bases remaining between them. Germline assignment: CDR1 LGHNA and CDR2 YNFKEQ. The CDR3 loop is CASSQGTSRDTQYF. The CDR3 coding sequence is TGTGCCAGCAGCCAAGGGACTTCAAGGGATACGCAGTATTTT.

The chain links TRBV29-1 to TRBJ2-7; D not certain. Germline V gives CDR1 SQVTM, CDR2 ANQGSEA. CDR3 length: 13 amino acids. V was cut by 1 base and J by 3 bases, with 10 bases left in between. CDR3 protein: CSVEGVEFYEQYF. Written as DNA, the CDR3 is TGCAGCGTTGAAGGGGTAGAATTCTACGAGCAGTACTTC.

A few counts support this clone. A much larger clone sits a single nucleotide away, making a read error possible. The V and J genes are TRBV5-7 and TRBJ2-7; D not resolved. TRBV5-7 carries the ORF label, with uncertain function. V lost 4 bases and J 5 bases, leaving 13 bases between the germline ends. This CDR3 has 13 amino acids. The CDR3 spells CASSLSSIHEQYF. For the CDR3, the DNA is TGTGCCAGCAGCCTCTCCTCCATCCACGAGCAGTACTTC.